This record covers a single TCR beta chain. Its antigen is still unknown. Sequenced by immunoSEQ multiplex PCR; TCRdb stores in-frame clones only, minus some. The sample holds roughly 170,000 clones; about 86% are singletons and the top ten take approximately 0.49%. CDR1 and CDR2 (germline): SGHRS, YFSETQ. V gave up 0 bases and J gave up 10 bases, with 14 bases separating them. The CDR3 length is 14 residues. The source of the sample is a study of T cell responses to AZD1222 COVID-19 vaccine. Study at large: Timing groups of about 4 and about 12 weeks for second doses were pooled.

Study conclusions and caveats: Donors, mostly white British, included more females; clonal diversity was possibly underestimated. Spike-specific TCR repertoires showed rising breadth and depth after two AZD1222 doses. Baseline serostatus was positive in only a handful of AZD1222 recipients.

The V call is TRBV5-1, the J call TRBJ1-5; D is perhaps TRBD1 (6 bases). The source is an adult in good health. The sample here was peripheral blood, taken on day 0 of AZD1222 vaccination. The CDR3 coding sequence is TGCGCCAGCAGCTTGGAGGGGGTTCAGTATCCCCAGCATTTT. As protein: CASSLEGVQYPQHF.